This T cell receptor (beta chain) stems from a study of radiotherapy plus CTLA-4 blockade in lung cancer. In the study overall: Objective responses were observed in around 17% of patients, and disease control was achieved by roughly 30%.

In the case of this clone: The antigen remains undetermined.

This CDR3 is 18 amino acids long. Germline-derived CDR1 and CDR2 are SGHVS and FNYEAQ. V gave up 4 bases and J gave up 0 bases, with 19 bases separating them. Some clones are missing from TCRdb's copy, which holds only in-frame ones; the method was immunoSEQ multiplex PCR. The sample includes about 76,000 clones, approximately 80% of them seen just once. Findings and caveats of the study: Radiotherapy plus ipilimumab was followed by expansion in blood of tumor-derived TCR clones.

The gene calls are TRBV7-6 and TRBJ1-3; maybe TRBD1 (6 bases). The starting material was peripheral blood, obtained from a patient treated with radiotherapy plus ipilimumab. This TCR derives from a human donor with non-small cell lung cancer who had stable disease on radiotherapy plus ipilimumab. This chain's CDR3 is CASSSETAGTPSGNTIYF. CDR3 nucleotide sequence: TGTGCCAGCAGCTCCGAGACCGCCGGGACACCCTCTGGAAACACCATATATTTT.